This T cell receptor beta chain originates from a study of cytomegalovirus exposure and HLA in healthy donors. 13 Jbeta primers and 60 Vbeta primers were used for the PCR. TCRdb keeps only in-frame clones here, not all; method: immunoSEQ multiplex PCR. Here the sample spans about 180,000 clones, 75% to 85% being singletons. This TCR was recovered from a woman aged 60 to 75 in good health and CMV-seropositive. The sample was PBMCs.

CDR3 region: CASTIDRADTEAFF. CDR3 nucleotide sequence: TGTGCCAGCACCATCGACAGGGCGGACACTGAAGCTTTCTTT. The chain couples TRBV19 to TRBJ1-1; 7 bases map to TRBD1. Germline CDR1 LNHDA, CDR2 SQIVND (reference sequence). V trimming: 9 bases; J trimming: 3 bases; junction bases outside the gene matches: 10. CDR3 length: 14 amino acids.